The subject of this entry is one TCR beta chain. Clones were read by immunoSEQ multiplex PCR, and TCRdb kept only the in-frame ones, dropping some. Seen here are approximately 73,000 clones, just over 90% observed once, and the top ten hold around 0.2%. Germline V gene lookup returns CDR1 DFQATT and CDR2 SNEGSKA (reference sequence). The V gene lost 6 bases and the J gene lost 4 bases, with 8 bases spanning the gap. The CDR3 contains 11 residues. The entry originates in a study of T cell changes during pregnancy in multiple sclerosis. V is TRBV20-1 and J is TRBJ2-3, with a tentative D call TRBD2 (6 bases). The sequence was collected from a female donor with multiple sclerosis, enrolled in a pregnancy study. The source was CD4+ T cells from peripheral blood mononuclear cells, collected before pregnancy. CDR3 sequence: CSAGGPDTQYF. The CDR3 DNA follows: TGCAGTGCGGGGGGACCAGATACGCAGTATTTT.